This T cell receptor (beta chain) was identified during a study of PD-1 blockade in classical Hodgkin lymphoma. This clone was detected a few times. Its specificity is not known. Overall study findings and caveats: Relapsed/refractory patients reportedly had the lowest baseline TCR diversity, below newly diagnosed patients, who were below healthy donors.

The time point was: cycle 4 day 1 (C4D1), after 5 to 7 weeks of nivolumab. All trial patients relapsed after autologous stem cell transplantation. Researchers pulled CD8+ T cells out of thawed PBMCs using magnetic negative selection. Data came from immunoSEQ multiplex PCR; TCRdb stores just in-frame clones and leaves some out. Here the sample spans about 15,000 clones, 89% being singletons. The material was CD8+ T cells from blood, obtained before the fourth cycle of nivolumab. The sequence was obtained from a human donor with classical Hodgkin lymphoma.

In DNA form, the CDR3 reads TGTGCCATCAGTGAGTCGTATTCACCCCTCCACTTT. This codes for CAISESYSPLHF. The gene calls are TRBV10-3 and TRBJ1-6; D is unclear. This CDR3 is 12 amino acids long. Germline CDR1 reads ENHRY; CDR2 reads SYGVKD. The germline V and J ends were trimmed by 0 bases and 8 bases, with 2 bases remaining between them.